This T cell receptor (beta chain) was identified in a study of blood T cells in healthy people across ages. This CDR3 is 13 amino acids long. CDR1 and CDR2 from the germline V gene are MDHEN and SYDVKM. Trimming took 6 bases from V and 1 from J, leaving 10 bases between them. About this clonotype: Antigen specificity is unknown. A much larger clone lies one base from this, so it may be a read error.

The study, taken as a whole, reports: With unsorted PBMCs, a conclusive comparison of naive versus antigen-experienced cells was not possible. Changes in expanded clonotypes were possibly confounded, as the CMV status of donors was unknown. Measured against age, TCR beta diversity per million T cells decreased in a roughly linear manner.

A second PCR of roughly 6 to 12 cycles used a sample-barcoded 5' primer and a J-beta primer mix. TCRdb itself ran the 5' RACE reads through MiXCR, one entry per CDR3 protein. The sample lists hundreds of thousands of distinct CDR3 sequences; around 31% were seen once. The chain employs TRBV28 and TRBJ2-7; no firm D call. This receptor was identified in a woman of 80 years or more in good health. The sequenced sample consisted of blood. CDR3 in DNA: TGTGCCAGCAGGGAGACCCCTTCCTACGAGCAGTACTTC. The encoded protein is CASRETPSYEQYF. Variable domain in full (rest from reference TRBV28 and TRBJ2-7): DVKVTQSSRYLVKRTGEKVFLECVQDMDHENMFWYRQDPGLGLRLIYFSYDVKMKEKGDIPEGYSVSREKKERFSLILESASTNQTSMYLCASRETPSYEQYFGPGTRLTVT.